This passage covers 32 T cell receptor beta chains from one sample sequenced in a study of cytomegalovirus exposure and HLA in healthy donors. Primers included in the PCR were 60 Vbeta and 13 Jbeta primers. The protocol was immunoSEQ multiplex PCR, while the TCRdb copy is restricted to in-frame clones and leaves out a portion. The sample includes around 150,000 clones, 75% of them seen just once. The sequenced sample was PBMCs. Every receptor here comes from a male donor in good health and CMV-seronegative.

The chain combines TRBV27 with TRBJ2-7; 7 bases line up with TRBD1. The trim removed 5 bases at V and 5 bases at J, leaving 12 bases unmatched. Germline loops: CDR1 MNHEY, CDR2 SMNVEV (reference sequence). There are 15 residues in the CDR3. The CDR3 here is CASSPTRQGGHEQYF. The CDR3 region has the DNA TGTGCCAGCAGTCCCACCCGACAGGGCGGCCACGAGCAGTACTTC.

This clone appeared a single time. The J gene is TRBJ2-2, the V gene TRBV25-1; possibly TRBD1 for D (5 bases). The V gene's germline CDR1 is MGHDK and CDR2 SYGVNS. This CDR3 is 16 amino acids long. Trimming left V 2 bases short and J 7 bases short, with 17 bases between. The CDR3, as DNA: TGTGCCAGCAGTGAAGGGCGTGCAGGGTGGGGCGGGGAGCTGTTTTTT. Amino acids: CASSEGRAGWGGELFF.

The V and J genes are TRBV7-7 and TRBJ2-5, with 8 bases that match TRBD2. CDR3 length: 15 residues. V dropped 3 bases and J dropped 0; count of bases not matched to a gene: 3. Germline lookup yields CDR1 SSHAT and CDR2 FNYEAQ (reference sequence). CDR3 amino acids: CASSLTGGYQETQYF. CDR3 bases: TGTGCCAGCAGCTTGACGGGGGGGTACCAAGAGACCCAGTACTTC. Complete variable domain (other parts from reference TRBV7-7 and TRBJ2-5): GAGVSQSPRYKVTKRGQDVTLRCDPISSHATLYWYQQALGQGPEFLTYFNYEAQPDKSGLPSDRFSAERPEGSISTLTIQRTEQRDSAMYRCASSLTGGYQETQYFGPGTRLLVL.

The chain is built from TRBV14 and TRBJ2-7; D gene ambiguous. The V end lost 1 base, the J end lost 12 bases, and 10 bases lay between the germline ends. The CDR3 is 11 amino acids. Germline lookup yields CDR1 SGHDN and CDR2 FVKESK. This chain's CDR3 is CASSQGSRRYF. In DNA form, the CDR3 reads TGTGCCAGCAGCCAAGGGTCCCGTAGGTACTTC. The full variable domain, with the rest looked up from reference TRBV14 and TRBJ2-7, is EAGVTQFPSHSVIEKGQTVTLRCDPISGHDNLYWYRRVMGKEIKFLLHFVKESKQDESGMPNNRFLAERTGGTYSTLKVQPAELEDSGVYFCASSQGSRRYFGPGTRLTVT.

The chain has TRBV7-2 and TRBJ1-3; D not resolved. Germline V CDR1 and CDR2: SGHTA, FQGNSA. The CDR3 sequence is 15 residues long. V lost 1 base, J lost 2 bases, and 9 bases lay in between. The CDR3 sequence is CASSLDVGPGNTIYF. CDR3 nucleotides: TGTGCCAGCAGCTTAGACGTTGGCCCTGGAAACACCATATATTTT.

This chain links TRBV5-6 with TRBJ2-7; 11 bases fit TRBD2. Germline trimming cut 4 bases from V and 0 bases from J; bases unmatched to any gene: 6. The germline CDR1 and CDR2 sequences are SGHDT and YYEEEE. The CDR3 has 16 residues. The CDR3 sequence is CASSRTLAGGSYEQYF. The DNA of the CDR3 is TGTGCCAGCAGCAGGACTCTAGCGGGAGGCTCCTACGAGCAGTACTTC. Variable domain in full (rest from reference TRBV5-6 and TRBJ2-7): DAGVTQSPTHLIKTRGQQVTLRCSPKSGHDTVSWYQQALGQGPQFIFQYYEEEERQRGNFPDRFSGHQFPNYSSELNVNALLLGDSALYLCASSRTLAGGSYEQYFGPGTRLTVT.

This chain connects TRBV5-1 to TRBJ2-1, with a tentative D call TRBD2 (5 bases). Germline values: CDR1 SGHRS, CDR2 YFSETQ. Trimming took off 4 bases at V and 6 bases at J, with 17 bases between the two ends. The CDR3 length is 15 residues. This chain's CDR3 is CASSRSSRAGNEQFF. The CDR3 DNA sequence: TGCGCCAGCAGCCGATCTAGCCGGGCGGGCAATGAGCAGTTCTTC.

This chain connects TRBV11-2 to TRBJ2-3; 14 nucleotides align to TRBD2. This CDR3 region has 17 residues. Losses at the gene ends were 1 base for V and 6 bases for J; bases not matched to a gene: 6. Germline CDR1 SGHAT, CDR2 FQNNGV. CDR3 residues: CASSLVGTSGRSDTQYF. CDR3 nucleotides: TGTGCCAGCAGCTTAGTGGGGACTAGCGGGAGATCGGATACGCAGTATTTT. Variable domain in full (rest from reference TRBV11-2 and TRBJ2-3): EAGVAQSPRYKIIEKRQSVAFWCNPISGHATLYWYQQILGQGPKLLIQFQNNGVVDDSQLPKDRFSAERLKGVDSTLKIQPAKLEDSAVYLCASSLVGTSGRSDTQYFGPGTRLTVL.

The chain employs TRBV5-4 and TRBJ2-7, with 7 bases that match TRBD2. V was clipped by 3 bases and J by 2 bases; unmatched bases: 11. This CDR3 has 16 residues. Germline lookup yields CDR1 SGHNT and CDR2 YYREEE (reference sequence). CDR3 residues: CASSSRELADTYEQYF. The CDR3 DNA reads TGTGCCAGCAGCTCGCGTGAGCTAGCGGATACCTACGAGCAGTACTTC. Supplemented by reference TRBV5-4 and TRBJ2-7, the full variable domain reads ETGVTQSPTHLIKTRGQQVTLRCSSQSGHNTVSWYQQALGQGPQFIFQYYREEENGRGNFPPRFSGLQFPNYSSELNVNALELDDSALYLCASSSRELADTYEQYFGPGTRLTVT.

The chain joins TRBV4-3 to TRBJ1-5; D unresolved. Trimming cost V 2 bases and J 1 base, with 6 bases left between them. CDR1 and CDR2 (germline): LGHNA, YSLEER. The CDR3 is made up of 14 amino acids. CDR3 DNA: TGCGCCAGCAGCCAACAGGTCAGCAATCAGCCCCAGCATTTT. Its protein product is CASSQQVSNQPQHF.

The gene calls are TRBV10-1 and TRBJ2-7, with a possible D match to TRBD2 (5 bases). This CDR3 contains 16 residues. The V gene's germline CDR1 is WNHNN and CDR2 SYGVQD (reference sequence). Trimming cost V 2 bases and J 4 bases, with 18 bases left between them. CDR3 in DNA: TGCGCCAGCAGTGAGCCGGCAGAACTAGAACTTTACGAGCAGTACTTC. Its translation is CASSEPAELELYEQYF.

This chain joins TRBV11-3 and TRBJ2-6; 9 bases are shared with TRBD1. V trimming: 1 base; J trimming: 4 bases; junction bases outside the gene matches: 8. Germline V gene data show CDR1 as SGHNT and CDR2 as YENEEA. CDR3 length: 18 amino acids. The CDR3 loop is CASSLGVGQGTGANVLTF. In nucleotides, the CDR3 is TGTGCCAGCAGCTTAGGGGTGGGACAGGGTACCGGGGCCAACGTCCTGACTTTC.

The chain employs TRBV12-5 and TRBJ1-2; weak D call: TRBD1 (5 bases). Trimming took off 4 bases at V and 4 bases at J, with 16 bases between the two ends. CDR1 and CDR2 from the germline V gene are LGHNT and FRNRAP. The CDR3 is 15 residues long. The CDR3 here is CASGSRRGTGYGYTF. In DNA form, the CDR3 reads TGTGCTAGTGGTTCGCGTCGCGGTACAGGCTATGGCTACACCTTC.

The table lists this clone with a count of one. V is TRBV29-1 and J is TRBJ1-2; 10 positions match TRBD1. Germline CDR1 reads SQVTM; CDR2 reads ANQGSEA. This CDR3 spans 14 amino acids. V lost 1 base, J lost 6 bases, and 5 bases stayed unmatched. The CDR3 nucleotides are TGCAGCGTTGAAGCATTCGGGACAGGGGATGGCTACACCTTC. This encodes CSVEAFGTGDGYTF. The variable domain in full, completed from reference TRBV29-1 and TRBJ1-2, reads SAVISQKPSRDICQRGTSLTIQCQVDSQVTMMFWYRQQPGQSLTLIATANQGSEATYESGFVIDKFPISRPNLTFSTLTVSNMSPEDSSIYLCSVEAFGTGDGYTFGSGTRLTVV.

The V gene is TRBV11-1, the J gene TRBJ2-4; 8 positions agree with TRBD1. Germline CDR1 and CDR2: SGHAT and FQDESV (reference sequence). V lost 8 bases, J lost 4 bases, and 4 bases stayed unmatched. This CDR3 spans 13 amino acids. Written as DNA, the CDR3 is TGTGCCAGCCTCCGGGACAGGAAAAACATTCAGTACTTC. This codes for CASLRDRKNIQYF.

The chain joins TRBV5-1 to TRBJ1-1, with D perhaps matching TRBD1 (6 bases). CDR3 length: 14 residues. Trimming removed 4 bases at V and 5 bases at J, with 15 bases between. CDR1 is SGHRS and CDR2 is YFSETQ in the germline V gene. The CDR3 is CASSERGGSTEAFF. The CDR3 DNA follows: TGCGCCAGCAGCGAAAGGGGGGGCTCGACTGAAGCTTTCTTT.

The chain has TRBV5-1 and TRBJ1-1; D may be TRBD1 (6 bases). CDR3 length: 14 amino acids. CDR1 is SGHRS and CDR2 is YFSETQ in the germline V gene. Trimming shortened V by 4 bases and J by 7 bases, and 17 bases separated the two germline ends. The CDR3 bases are TGCGCCAGCAGCCGGACCGGGACATCGTTTGAAGCTTTCTTT. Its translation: CASSRTGTSFEAFF. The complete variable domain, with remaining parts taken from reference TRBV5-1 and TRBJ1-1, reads KAGVTQTPRYLIKTRGQQVTLSCSPISGHRSVSWYQQTPGQGLQFLFEYFSETQRNKGNFPGRFSGRQFSNSRSEMNVSTLELGDSALYLCASSRTGTSFEAFFGQGTRLTVV.

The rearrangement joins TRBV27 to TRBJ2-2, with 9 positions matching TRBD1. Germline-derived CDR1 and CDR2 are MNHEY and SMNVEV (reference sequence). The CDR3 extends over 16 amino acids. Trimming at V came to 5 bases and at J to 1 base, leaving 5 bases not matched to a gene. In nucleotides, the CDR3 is TGTGCCAGCAGTACCCGGACAGGGGTGAACACCGGGGAGCTGTTTTTT. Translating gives CASSTRTGVNTGELFF.

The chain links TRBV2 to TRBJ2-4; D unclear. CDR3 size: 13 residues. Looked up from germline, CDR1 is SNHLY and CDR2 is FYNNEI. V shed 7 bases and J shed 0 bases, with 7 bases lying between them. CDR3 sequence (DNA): TGTGCCAGCACTGGCGGAGCCAAAAACATTCAGTACTTC. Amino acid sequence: CASTGGAKNIQYF.

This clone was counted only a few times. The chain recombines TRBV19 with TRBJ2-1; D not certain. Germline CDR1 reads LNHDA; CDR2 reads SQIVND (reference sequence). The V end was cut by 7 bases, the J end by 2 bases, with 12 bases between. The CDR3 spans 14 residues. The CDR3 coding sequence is TGTGCCAGTACCCCGATGGCAGCCTACAATGAGCAGTTCTTC. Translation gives CASTPMAAYNEQFF.

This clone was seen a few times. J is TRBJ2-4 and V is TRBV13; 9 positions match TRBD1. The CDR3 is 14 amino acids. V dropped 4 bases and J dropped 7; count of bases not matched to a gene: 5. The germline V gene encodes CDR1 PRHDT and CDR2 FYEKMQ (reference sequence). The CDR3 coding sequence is TGTGCCAGCAGCTCCGGACAGGGGACGAACATTCAGTACTTC. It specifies CASSSGQGTNIQYF.

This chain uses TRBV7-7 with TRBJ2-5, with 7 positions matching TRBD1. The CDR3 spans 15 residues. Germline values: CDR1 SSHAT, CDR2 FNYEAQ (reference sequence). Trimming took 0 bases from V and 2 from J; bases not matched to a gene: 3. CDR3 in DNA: TGTGCCAGCAGCTTAGCAGGGGGCAGGCAAGAGACCCAGTACTTC. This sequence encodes CASSLAGGRQETQYF.

CDR3 nucleotide sequence: TGTGCCAGCAAGCTTACAGGGGTCGGGGCCTACGAGCAGTACTTC. Amino acids: CASKLTGVGAYEQYF. This rearrangement joins TRBV27 to TRBJ2-5; TRBD1 agrees at 7 bases. The DNA end is more similar to TRBJ2-7, so the J call may be wrong. The CDR3 spans 15 residues. CDR1 is MNHEY, CDR2 SMNVEV, per germline (reference sequence).

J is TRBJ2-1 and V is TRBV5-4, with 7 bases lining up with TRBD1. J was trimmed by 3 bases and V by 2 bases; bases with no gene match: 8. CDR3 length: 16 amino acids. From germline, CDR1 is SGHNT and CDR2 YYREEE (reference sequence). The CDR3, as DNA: TGTGCCAGCAGCTTACCGACAGGGCGAGGCTACAATGAGCAGTTCTTC. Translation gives CASSLPTGRGYNEQFF.

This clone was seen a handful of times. The CDR3 region is CASSLGRAAFF. CDR3 DNA sequence: TGTGCCAGCAGTTTAGGCAGGGCTGCTTTCTTT. The chain uses TRBV28 and TRBJ1-1; TRBD1 is a possible D gene (5 bases). The germline V and J ends were trimmed by 2 bases and 11 bases, with 9 bases remaining between them. The CDR3 runs 11 residues. From germline, CDR1 is MDHEN and CDR2 SYDVKM.

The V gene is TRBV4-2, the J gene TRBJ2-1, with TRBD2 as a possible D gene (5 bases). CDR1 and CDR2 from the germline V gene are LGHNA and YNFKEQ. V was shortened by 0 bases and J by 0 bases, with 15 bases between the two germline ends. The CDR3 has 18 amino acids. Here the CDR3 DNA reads TGTGCCAGCAGCCAAGAAGAAAAGCGGCGTGACTCCTACAATGAGCAGTTCTTC. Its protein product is CASSQEEKRRDSYNEQFF.

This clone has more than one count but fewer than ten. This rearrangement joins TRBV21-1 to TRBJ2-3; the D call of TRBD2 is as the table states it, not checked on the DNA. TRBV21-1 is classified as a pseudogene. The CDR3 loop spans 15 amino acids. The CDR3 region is CASSPTSGNPDTQYF. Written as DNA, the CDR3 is TGTGCCAGCAGCCCTACTAGCGGGAACCCAGATACGCAGTATTTT.

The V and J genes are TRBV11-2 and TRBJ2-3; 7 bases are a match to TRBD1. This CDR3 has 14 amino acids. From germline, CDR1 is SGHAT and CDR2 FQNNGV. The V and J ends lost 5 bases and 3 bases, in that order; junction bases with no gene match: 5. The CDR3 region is CASSTWGQTDTQYF. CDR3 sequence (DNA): TGTGCCAGCAGCACATGGGGACAGACAGATACGCAGTATTTT.

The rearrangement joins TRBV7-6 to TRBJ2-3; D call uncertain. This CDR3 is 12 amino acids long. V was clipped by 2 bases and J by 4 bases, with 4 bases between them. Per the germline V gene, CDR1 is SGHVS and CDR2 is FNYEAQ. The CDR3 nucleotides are TGTGCCAGCAGCTTATCGGCAGATACGCAGTATTTT. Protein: CASSLSADTQYF.

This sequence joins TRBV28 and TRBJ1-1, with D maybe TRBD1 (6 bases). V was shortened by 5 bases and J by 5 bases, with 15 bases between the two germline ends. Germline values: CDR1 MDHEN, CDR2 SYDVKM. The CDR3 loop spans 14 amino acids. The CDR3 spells CASSGQYSQTEAFF. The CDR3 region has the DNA TGTGCCAGCAGTGGACAGTACTCACAAACTGAAGCTTTCTTT.

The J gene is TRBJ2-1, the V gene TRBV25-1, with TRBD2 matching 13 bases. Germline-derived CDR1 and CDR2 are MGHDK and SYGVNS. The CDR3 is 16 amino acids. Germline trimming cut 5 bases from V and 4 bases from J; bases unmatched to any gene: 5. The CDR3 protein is CASSSRTSGGYNEQFF. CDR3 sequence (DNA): TGTGCCAGCAGTTCGCGGACTAGCGGGGGATACAATGAGCAGTTCTTC.

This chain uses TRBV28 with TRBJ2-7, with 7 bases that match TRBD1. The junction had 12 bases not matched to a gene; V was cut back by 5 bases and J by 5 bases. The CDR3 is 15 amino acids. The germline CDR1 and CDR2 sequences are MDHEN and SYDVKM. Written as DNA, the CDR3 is TGTGCCAGCAGTCCTATCGACAGGGACCGGAACGAGCAGTACTTC. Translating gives CASSPIDRDRNEQYF.